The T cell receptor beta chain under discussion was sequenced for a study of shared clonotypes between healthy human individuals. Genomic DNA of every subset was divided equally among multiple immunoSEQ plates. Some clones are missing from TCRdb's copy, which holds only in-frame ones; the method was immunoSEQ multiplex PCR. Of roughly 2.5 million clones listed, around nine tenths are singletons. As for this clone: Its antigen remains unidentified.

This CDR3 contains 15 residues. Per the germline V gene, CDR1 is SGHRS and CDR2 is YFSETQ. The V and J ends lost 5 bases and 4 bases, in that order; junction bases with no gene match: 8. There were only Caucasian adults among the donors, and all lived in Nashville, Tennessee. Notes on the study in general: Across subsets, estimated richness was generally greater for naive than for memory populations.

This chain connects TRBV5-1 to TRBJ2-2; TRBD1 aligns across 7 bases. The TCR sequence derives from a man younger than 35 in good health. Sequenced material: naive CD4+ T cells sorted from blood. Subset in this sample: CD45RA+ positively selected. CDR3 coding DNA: TGCGCCAGCAGGACCGGGACAGCCAGCACCGGGGAGCTGTTTTTT. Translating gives CASRTGTASTGELFF.